The 27 T cell receptor beta chains given below trace back to one sample, sequenced in a study of T cell responses to AZD1222 COVID-19 vaccine (TCRdb year 2021). The library was prepared using the immunoSEQ multiplex PCR assay. The table comes from immuneACCESS by way of TCRdb, which keeps in-frame sequences with V and J called. Part of the clones is missing from these tables; in studies checked, under half for an unresolved V gene and the rest for unknown reasons. The table for this sample lists roughly 97,000 clones; over 75% of them were counted only once. The top ten hold 2.8% of the sample. Taken with the paper, the label for time point translates to: baseline before first vaccination. Material: peripheral blood, obtained on day 0 of AZD1222 vaccination. The origin of the receptors is an adult in good health.

The chain links TRBV7-3 to TRBJ2-5, with D possibly TRBD2 on 5 matching bases. The CDR3 length is 12 residues. The V and J ends lost 5 bases and 10 bases respectively, with 14 bases between them. Per the germline V gene, CDR1 is SGHTA and CDR2 is FQGTGA. In DNA, the CDR3 is TGTGCCAGCAGCCGCCCCCCCGGGGACCAGTACTTC. Translated: CASSRPPGDQYF.

To note about this clone: The identical CDR3 is also encoded by other nucleotide sequences in the sample. The chain has TRBV19 and TRBJ1-3, with D uncertain. Trimming stripped 7 bases from V and 1 base from J, with 11 bases between. This CDR3 has 14 amino acids. The V gene's germline CDR1 is LNHDA and CDR2 SQIVND (reference sequence). CDR3 protein: CASTLRGSGNTIYF. The CDR3 bases are TGTGCCAGTACCTTGAGAGGATCTGGAAACACCATATATTTT.

The chain carries TRBV6-5 and TRBJ1-1, with a weak D call TRBD1 (6 bases). The CDR3 runs 14 residues. Trimming took 6 bases from V and 1 from J, leaving 12 bases between them. Looked up from germline, CDR1 is MNHEY and CDR2 is SVGAGI. CDR3 nucleotides: TGTGCCAGCAGCCCGGACAGACGGAACACTGAAGCTTTCTTT. Its protein is CASSPDRRNTEAFF.

The chain is built from TRBV2 and TRBJ1-4; the D is unclear. Germline CDR1 and CDR2: SNHLY and FYNNEI. The CDR3 consists of 15 residues. Trimming shortened V by 0 bases and J by 3 bases, and 8 bases separated the two germline ends. The CDR3 is CASSEAGLANEKLFF. DNA for the CDR3: TGTGCCAGCAGTGAAGCAGGGCTGGCTAATGAAAAACTGTTTTTT. The full variable domain, with the rest looked up from reference TRBV2 and TRBJ1-4, is EPEVTQTPSHQVTQMGQEVILRCVPISNHLYFYWYRQILGQKVEFLVSFYNNEISEKSEIFDDQFSVERPDGSNFTLKIRSTKLEDSAMYFCASSEAGLANEKLFFGSGTQLSVL.

Only a few counts were recorded for this clone. This rearrangement joins TRBV4-2 to TRBJ2-2, with 13 bases that match TRBD2. Germline lookup yields CDR1 LGHNA and CDR2 YNFKEQ. V gave up 4 bases and J gave up 10 bases; unmatched junction bases: 3. The CDR3 loop spans 14 amino acids. This chain's CDR3 is CASSRTSGGPELFF. The CDR3 DNA is TGTGCCAGCAGCCGGACTAGCGGGGGCCCGGAGCTGTTTTTT.

The chain couples TRBV7-6 to TRBJ1-2, with 7 nucleotides matching TRBD1. Per the germline V gene, CDR1 is SGHVS and CDR2 is FNYEAQ. The CDR3 covers 17 residues. V shed 4 bases and J 4 bases; nucleotides not matched to a gene: 15. The CDR3 reads CASSSTGTVPGSYGYTF. The CDR3 region has the DNA TGTGCCAGCAGCTCCACCGGGACAGTTCCGGGATCCTATGGCTACACCTTC.

The chain links TRBV18 to TRBJ1-2; 7 bases are shared with TRBD1. This CDR3 comprises 15 residues. V shed 3 bases, J shed 2 bases, and the junction held 6 bases outside the gene matches. Per germline, CDR1 KGHSH and CDR2 LQKENI. Written as DNA, the CDR3 is TGTGCCAGCTCACCGATCGAGACAGGGAACTATGGCTACACCTTC. Its translation is CASSPIETGNYGYTF.

CDR3 residues: CASSVAASDTGELFF. The DNA of the CDR3 is TGTGCCAGCAGCGTGGCCGCTAGCGACACCGGGGAGCTGTTTTTT. The chain recombines TRBV7-3 with TRBJ2-2; TRBD2 is a possible D gene (6 bases). The length of the CDR3 is 15 residues. Germline-derived CDR1 and CDR2 are SGHTA and FQGTGA. V shed 5 bases and J shed 3 bases, with 13 bases lying between them.

This sequence joins TRBV6-5 and TRBJ1-1; D uncertain. Germline V CDR1 and CDR2: MNHEY, SVGAGI. V shed 5 bases and J shed 2 bases, with 6 bases lying between them. The CDR3 totals 12 residues. The CDR3 is CASSLSNTEAFF. The CDR3 DNA reads TGTGCCAGCAGTCTCAGTAACACTGAAGCTTTCTTT.

V gene TRBV5-4 combines with J gene TRBJ2-3; D is possibly TRBD2 (6 bases). Trimming removed 4 bases at V and 5 bases at J, with 17 bases between. The germline CDR1 and CDR2 sequences are SGHNT and YYREEE (reference sequence). This CDR3 is 15 amino acids long. The CDR3 region has the DNA TGTGCCAGCAGCGGCCCGGGAGCGTCTCAAGATACGCAGTATTTT. Protein: CASSGPGASQDTQYF.

There are a few counts of this clone. This sequence joins TRBV5-1 and TRBJ1-2; possibly TRBD1 for D (5 bases). Germline values: CDR1 SGHRS, CDR2 YFSETQ. V dropped 0 bases and J dropped 4 bases, with 7 bases sitting between them. The CDR3 covers 13 residues. CDR3 protein: CASSLDGTYGYTF. The CDR3 coding sequence is TGCGCCAGCAGCTTGGACGGGACCTATGGCTACACCTTC.

The chain has TRBV4-1 and TRBJ1-1, with D possibly being TRBD1 (6 bases). V gave up 5 bases and J gave up 1 base, with 23 bases separating them. The V gene's germline CDR1 is MGHRA and CDR2 YSYEKL. This CDR3 region has 18 residues. The CDR3 loop is CASSRHRQVVRGNTEAFF. DNA of the CDR3: TGCGCCAGCAGCAGACACAGACAGGTAGTTAGGGGGAACACTGAAGCTTTCTTT.

V gene TRBV10-3 combines with J gene TRBJ2-1; 12 bases line up with TRBD2. V was clipped by 8 bases and J by 8 bases; unmatched bases: 10. Germline V gene sequence: CDR1 ENHRY, CDR2 SYGVKD. This CDR3 has 15 amino acids. The CDR3 coding sequence is TGTGCCATCGGGGCTAGCGGGGGGGCAGGCGATGAGCAGTTCTTC. Amino acids: CAIGASGGAGDEQFF.

The V gene is TRBV30, the J gene TRBJ1-5; the match to TRBD1 covers 7 bases. CDR1 GTSNPN and CDR2 SVGIG come from the germline V gene (reference sequence). V dropped 1 base and J dropped 7; count of bases not matched to a gene: 4. The CDR3 is made up of 13 amino acids. The CDR3 reads CAWSGRGYQPQHF. As DNA, the CDR3 is TGTGCCTGGAGTGGCAGGGGGTACCAGCCCCAGCATTTT.

The V and J genes are TRBV9 and TRBJ2-7; possible D gene TRBD2, 5 bases. The germline CDR1 and CDR2 sequences are SGDLS and YYNGEE. The V gene lost 0 bases and the J gene lost 10 bases, with 11 bases spanning the gap. CDR3 length equals 12 residues. The CDR3 nucleotides read TGTGCCAGCAGCGTAGAATTTGGACTCCAGTACTTC. This translates into CASSVEFGLQYF.

V is TRBV7-9 and J is TRBJ1-3; D may be TRBD1 (5 bases). The CDR3 covers 14 residues. Trimming shortened V by 7 bases and J by 7 bases, and 17 bases separated the two germline ends. CDR1 and CDR2 from the germline V gene are SEHNR and FQNEAQ (reference sequence). The chain's CDR3 is CASTWGGRTNTIYF. The CDR3, as DNA: TGTGCCAGCACCTGGGGCGGCCGTACGAACACCATATATTTT.

CDR3 sequence: CASSIGPGVRVNEQFF. DNA of the CDR3: TGTGCCAGTAGTATAGGGCCGGGGGTGAGGGTCAATGAGCAGTTCTTC. V usage is TRBV19 and J usage is TRBJ2-1; D perhaps matches TRBD2 (6 bases). The CDR3 totals 16 residues. The germline V and J ends were trimmed by 1 base and 6 bases, with 16 bases remaining between them. The germline gives CDR1 LNHDA, CDR2 SQIVND (reference sequence).

This chain joins TRBV7-2 and TRBJ1-1; D is undetermined. This CDR3 comprises 13 residues. The germline V and J ends were trimmed by 0 bases and 5 bases, with 7 bases remaining between them. Germline values: CDR1 SGHTA, CDR2 FQGNSA. The CDR3 bases are TGTGCCAGCAGCTTAGCCCCGGGAACTGAAGCTTTCTTT. Translation: CASSLAPGTEAFF. Filled out from reference TRBV7-2 and TRBJ1-1, the complete variable domain reads GAGVSQSPSNKVTEKGKDVELRCDPISGHTALYWYRQSLGQGLEFLIYFQGNSAPDKSGLPSDRFSAERTGGSVSTLTIQRTQQEDSAVYLCASSLAPGTEAFFGQGTRLTVV.

The chain carries TRBV5-1 and TRBJ1-1, with a tentative D call TRBD1 (5 bases). V dropped 5 bases and J dropped 1 base, with 15 bases sitting between them. Germline V gives CDR1 SGHRS, CDR2 YFSETQ. This CDR3 has 15 amino acids. The CDR3 is CASSDQGGPNTEAFF. CDR3 sequence (DNA): TGCGCCAGCAGTGACCAGGGTGGGCCGAACACTGAAGCTTTCTTT.

The chain has TRBV7-9 and TRBJ2-3; 16 nucleotides match TRBD2. The V segment lost 8 bases and the J segment 6 bases; nucleotides outside the gene matches: 5. The CDR3 runs 15 residues. Germline V lookup: CDR1 SEHNR, CDR2 FQNEAQ (reference sequence). The CDR3, as DNA: TGTGCCAGCGTCCCGGGACTAGCGGGGGGGGATACGCAGTATTTT. This codes for CASVPGLAGGDTQYF.

The CDR3 sequence: CASSLEGNGYTF. Here the CDR3 DNA reads TGCGCCAGCAGCTTGGAAGGGAATGGCTACACCTTC. The chain recombines TRBV5-1 with TRBJ1-2; D remains ambiguous. The CDR3 spans 12 residues. Per germline, CDR1 SGHRS and CDR2 YFSETQ. V lost 0 bases, J lost 6 bases, and 6 bases lay in between.

This chain connects TRBV6-6 to TRBJ1-2; 7 bases map to TRBD1. CDR1 and CDR2 (germline): MNHNY, SVGAGI (reference sequence). Unmatched junction bases numbered 8, after V lost 6 bases and J lost 7 bases. The length of the CDR3 is 13 residues. The chain's CDR3 is CASREGAIAGYTF. The CDR3 DNA reads as TGTGCCAGCAGAGAGGGGGCGATTGCTGGCTACACCTTC.

This clone was recorded a few times. The rearrangement links TRBV19 to TRBJ1-5; a possible D gene is TRBD1 (6 bases). CDR3 length: 15 amino acids. V dropped 5 bases and J dropped 0 bases, with 11 bases sitting between them. The germline V gene has CDR1 LNHDA and CDR2 SQIVND (reference sequence). This CDR3 is CASSYGGHSNQPQHF. CDR3 in DNA: TGTGCCAGTAGTTACGGGGGCCATAGCAATCAGCCCCAGCATTTT.

The chain recombines TRBV18 with TRBJ1-1; D unclear. The germline V and J ends were trimmed by 4 bases and 1 base, with 10 bases remaining between them. Germline V gene lookup returns CDR1 KGHSH and CDR2 LQKENI. This CDR3 is built from 14 residues. The CDR3 reads CASSQSYTNTEAFF. In DNA, the CDR3 is TGTGCCAGCTCACAGAGCTACACGAACACTGAAGCTTTCTTT.

The chain uses TRBV7-8 and TRBJ1-1; a possible D gene is TRBD1 (5 bases). Germline V gives CDR1 SGHVS, CDR2 FQNEAQ. This CDR3 has 14 amino acids. Trimming took off 5 bases at V and 7 bases at J, with 17 bases between the two ends. CDR3 protein: CASSIRLQGGEAFF. CDR3 coding DNA: TGTGCCAGCAGCATTCGGCTCCAGGGCGGTGAAGCTTTCTTT.

V usage is TRBV7-2 and J usage is TRBJ2-2; the D is unclear. CDR3 size: 15 residues. CDR1 SGHTA and CDR2 FQGNSA come from the germline V gene. V lost 3 bases and J 5 bases, leaving 13 bases between the germline ends. In DNA, the CDR3 is TGTGCCAGCAGCTTCGAGCCATGGCGGACCGGGGAGCTGTTTTTT. Translated, it gives CASSFEPWRTGELFF.

The chain is built from TRBV19 and TRBJ1-1; D unclear. The CDR3 extends over 16 amino acids. V lost 7 bases, J lost 0 bases, and 18 bases lay in between. Germline CDR1 is LNHDA and CDR2 is SQIVND (reference sequence). CDR3 region: CASTSLGDRLNTEAFF. CDR3 bases: TGTGCCAGTACCTCACTCGGAGATAGGTTGAACACTGAAGCTTTCTTT.